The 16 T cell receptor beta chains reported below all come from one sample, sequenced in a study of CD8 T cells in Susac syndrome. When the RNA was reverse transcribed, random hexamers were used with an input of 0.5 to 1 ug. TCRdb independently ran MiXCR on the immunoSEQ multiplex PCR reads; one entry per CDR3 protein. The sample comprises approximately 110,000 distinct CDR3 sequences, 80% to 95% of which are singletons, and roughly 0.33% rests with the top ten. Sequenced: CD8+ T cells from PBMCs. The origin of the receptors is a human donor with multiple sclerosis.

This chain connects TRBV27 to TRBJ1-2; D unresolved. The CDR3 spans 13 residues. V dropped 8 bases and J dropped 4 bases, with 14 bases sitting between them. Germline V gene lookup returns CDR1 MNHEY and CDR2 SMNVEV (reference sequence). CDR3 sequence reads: CASGLDRGYGYTF. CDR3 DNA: TGTGCCAGCGGCCTCGATCGGGGCTATGGCTACACCTTC.

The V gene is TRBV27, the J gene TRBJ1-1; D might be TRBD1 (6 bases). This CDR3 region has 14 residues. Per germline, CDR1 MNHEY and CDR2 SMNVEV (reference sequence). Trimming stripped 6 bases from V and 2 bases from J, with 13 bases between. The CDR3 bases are TGTGCCAGCAGACCCCTAGGGGGAAACACTGAAGCTTTCTTT. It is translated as CASRPLGGNTEAFF.

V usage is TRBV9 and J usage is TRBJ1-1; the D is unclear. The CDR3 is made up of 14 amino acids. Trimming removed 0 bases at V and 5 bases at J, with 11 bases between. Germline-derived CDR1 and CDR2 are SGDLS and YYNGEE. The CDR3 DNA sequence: TGTGCCAGCAGCGTAGTTGACACCCTGACTGAAGCTTTCTTT. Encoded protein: CASSVVDTLTEAFF.

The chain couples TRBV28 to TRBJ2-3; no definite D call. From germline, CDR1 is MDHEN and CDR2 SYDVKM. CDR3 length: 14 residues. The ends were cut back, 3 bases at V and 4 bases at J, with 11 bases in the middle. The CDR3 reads CASSLAYGSDTQYF. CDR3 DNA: TGTGCCAGCAGTTTGGCCTATGGCTCAGATACGCAGTATTTT. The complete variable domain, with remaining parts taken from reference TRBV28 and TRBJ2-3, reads DVKVTQSSRYLVKRTGEKVFLECVQDMDHENMFWYRQDPGLGLRLIYFSYDVKMKEKGDIPEGYSVSREKKERFSLILESASTNQTSMYLCASSLAYGSDTQYFGPGTRLTVL.

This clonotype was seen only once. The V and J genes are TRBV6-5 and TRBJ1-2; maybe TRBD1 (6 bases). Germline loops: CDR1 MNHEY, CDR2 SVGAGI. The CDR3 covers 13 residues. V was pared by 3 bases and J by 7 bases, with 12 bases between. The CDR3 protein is CASSYLGAGGYTF. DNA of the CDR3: TGTGCCAGCAGTTATTTGGGGGCGGGTGGCTACACCTTC.

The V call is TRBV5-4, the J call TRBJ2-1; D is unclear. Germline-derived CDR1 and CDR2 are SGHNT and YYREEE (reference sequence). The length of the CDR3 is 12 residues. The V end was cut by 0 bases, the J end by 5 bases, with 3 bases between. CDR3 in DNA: TGTGCCAGCAGCTTGGGACACAATGAGCAGTTCTTC. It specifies CASSLGHNEQFF.

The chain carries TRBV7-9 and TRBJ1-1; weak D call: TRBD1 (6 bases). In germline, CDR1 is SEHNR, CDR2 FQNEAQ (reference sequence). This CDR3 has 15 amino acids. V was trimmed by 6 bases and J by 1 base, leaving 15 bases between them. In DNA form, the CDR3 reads TGTGCCAGCAGGGCCGGCAGGGGATCGAACACTGAAGCTTTCTTT. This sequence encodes CASRAGRGSNTEAFF.

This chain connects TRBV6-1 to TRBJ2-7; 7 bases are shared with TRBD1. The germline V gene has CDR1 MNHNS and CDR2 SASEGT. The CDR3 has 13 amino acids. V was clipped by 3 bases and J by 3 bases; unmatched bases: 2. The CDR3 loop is CASSETGNYEQYV. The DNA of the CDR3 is TGTGCCAGCAGTGAGACAGGGAACTACGAGCAGTACGTC.

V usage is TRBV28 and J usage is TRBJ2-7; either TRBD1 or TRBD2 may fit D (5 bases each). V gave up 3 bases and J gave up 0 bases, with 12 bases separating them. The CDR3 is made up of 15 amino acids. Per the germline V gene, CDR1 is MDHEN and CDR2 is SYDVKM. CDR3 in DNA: TGTGCCAGCAGTTTGGAAGGGACGGCCTCCTACGAGCAGTACTTC. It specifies CASSLEGTASYEQYF.

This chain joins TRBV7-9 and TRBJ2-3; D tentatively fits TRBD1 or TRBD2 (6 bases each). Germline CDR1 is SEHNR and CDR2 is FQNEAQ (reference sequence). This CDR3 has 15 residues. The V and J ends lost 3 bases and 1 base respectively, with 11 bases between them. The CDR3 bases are TGTGCCAGCAGCTTCAAGGGGGGAGGCACAGATACGCAGTATTTT. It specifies CASSFKGGGTDTQYF.

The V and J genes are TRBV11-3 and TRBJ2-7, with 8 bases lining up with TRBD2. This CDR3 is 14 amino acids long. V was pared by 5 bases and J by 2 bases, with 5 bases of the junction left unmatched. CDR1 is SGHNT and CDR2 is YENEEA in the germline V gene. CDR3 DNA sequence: TGTGCCAGCAGCCGGGGGGGCGAAGCCTACGAGCAGTACTTC. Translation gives CASSRGGEAYEQYF.

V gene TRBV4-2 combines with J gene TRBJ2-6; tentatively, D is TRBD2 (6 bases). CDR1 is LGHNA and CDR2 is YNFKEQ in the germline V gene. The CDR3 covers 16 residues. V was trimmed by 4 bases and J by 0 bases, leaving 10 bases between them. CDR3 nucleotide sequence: TGTGCCAGCAGCCTGGCGGGGTACTCTGGGGCCAACGTCCTGACTTTC. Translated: CASSLAGYSGANVLTF.

CDR3 bases: TGCGCCAGCAGCCAAGTTCGGGGGTCTAACGGGGAGCTGTTTTTT. This sequence encodes CASSQVRGSNGELFF. This sequence joins TRBV4-1 and TRBJ2-2; a possible D gene is TRBD2 (6 bases). Deletions cut 1 base from V and 7 bases from J, with 13 bases between. This CDR3 is 15 amino acids long. CDR1 and CDR2 from the germline V gene are MGHRA and YSYEKL.

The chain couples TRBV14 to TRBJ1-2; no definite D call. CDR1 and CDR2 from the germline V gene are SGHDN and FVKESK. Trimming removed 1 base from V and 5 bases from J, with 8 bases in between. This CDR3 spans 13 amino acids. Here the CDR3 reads CASSQVGLYGYTF. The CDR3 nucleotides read TGTGCCAGCAGCCAAGTGGGTCTTTATGGCTACACCTTC.

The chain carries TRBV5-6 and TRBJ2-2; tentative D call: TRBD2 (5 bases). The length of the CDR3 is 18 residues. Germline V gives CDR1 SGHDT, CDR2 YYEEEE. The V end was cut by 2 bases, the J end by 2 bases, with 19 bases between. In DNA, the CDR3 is TGTGCCAGCAGCTTTTTAGGGCCCATAGCGACCAACACCGGGGAGCTGTTTTTT. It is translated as CASSFLGPIATNTGELFF.

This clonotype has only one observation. The CDR3 here is CASSSPGQYNTGELFF. The CDR3 DNA reads as TGTGCCAGCAGTTCACCGGGACAATATAACACCGGGGAGCTGTTTTTT. V and J are TRBV28 and TRBJ2-2, with a possible D match to TRBD1 (6 bases). CDR1 MDHEN and CDR2 SYDVKM come from the germline V gene. CDR3 size: 16 residues. Trimming left V 4 bases short and J 2 bases short, with 14 bases between.